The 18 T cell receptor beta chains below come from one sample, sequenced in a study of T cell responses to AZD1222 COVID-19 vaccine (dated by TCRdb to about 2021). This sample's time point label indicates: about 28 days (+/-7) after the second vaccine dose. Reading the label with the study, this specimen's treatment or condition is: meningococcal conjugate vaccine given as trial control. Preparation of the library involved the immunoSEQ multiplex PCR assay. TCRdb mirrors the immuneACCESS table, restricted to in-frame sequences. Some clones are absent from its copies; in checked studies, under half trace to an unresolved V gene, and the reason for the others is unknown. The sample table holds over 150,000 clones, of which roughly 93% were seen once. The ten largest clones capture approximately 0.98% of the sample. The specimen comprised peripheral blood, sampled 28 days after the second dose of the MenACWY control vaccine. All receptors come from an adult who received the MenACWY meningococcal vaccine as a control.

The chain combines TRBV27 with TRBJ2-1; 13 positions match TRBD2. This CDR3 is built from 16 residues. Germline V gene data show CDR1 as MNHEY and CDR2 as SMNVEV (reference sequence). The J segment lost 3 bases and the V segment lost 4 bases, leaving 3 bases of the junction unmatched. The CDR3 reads CASSWTSGGLYNEQFF. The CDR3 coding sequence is TGTGCCAGCAGTTGGACTAGCGGGGGACTCTACAATGAGCAGTTCTTC.

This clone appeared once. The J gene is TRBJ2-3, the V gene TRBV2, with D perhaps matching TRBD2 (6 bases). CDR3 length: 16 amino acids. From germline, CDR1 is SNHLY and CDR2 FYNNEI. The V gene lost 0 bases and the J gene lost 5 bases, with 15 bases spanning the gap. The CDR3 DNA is TGTGCCAGCAGTGAAGCGCGGGCGACTAGTGTAGATACGCAGTATTTT. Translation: CASSEARATSVDTQYF.

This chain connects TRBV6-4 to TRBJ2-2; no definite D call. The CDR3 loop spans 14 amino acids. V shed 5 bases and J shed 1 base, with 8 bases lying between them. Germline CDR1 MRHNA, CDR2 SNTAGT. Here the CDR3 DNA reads TGTGCCAGCAGTCTATCAGGGAACACCGGGGAGCTGTTTTTT. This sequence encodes CASSLSGNTGELFF.

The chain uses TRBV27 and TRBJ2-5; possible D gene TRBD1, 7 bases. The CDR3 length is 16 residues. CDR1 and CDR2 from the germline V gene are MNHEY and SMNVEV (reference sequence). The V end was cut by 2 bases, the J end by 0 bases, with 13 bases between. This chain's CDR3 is CASSLDRDSYQETQYF. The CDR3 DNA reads TGTGCCAGCAGTTTAGACAGGGACTCGTACCAAGAGACCCAGTACTTC.

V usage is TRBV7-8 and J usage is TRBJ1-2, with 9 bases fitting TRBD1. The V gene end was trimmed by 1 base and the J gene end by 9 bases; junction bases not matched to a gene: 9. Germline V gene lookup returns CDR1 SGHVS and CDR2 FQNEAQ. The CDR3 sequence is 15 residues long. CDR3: CASSLGDRATDSYTF. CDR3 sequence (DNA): TGTGCCAGCAGCTTAGGGGACAGGGCAACGGATAGCTACACCTTC.

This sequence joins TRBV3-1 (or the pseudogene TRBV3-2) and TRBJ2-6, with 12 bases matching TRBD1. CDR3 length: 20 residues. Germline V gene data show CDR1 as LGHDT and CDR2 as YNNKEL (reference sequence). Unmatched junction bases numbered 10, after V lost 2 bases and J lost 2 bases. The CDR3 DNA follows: TGTGCCAGCAGCCAACTGCTTGCGGGACAGGGGGCGACTGGGGCCAACGTCCTGACTTTC. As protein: CASSQLLAGQGATGANVLTF.

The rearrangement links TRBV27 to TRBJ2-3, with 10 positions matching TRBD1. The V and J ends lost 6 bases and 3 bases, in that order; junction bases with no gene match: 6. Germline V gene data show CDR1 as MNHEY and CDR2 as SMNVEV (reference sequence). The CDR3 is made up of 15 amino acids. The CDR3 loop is CASRDRGIGTDTQYF. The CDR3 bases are TGTGCCAGCAGGGACAGGGGGATTGGGACAGATACGCAGTATTTT.

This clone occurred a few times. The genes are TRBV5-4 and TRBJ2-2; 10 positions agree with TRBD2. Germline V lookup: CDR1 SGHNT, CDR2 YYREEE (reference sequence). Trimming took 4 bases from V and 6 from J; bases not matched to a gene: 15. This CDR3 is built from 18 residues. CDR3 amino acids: CASSPEPISGGAAGELFF. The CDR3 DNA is TGTGCCAGCAGCCCAGAACCGATCAGCGGGGGGGCCGCCGGGGAGCTGTTTTTT.

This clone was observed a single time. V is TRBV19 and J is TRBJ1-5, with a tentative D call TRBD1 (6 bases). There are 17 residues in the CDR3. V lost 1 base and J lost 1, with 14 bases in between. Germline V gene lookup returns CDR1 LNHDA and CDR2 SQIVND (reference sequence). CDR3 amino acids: CASSIGSGGESNQPQHF. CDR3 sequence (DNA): TGTGCCAGTAGTATAGGAAGCGGGGGCGAGAGCAATCAGCCCCAGCATTTT. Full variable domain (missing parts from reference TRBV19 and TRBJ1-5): DGGITQSPKYLFRKEGQNVTLSCEQNLNHDAMYWYRQDPGQGLRLIYYSQIVNDFQKGDIAEGYSVSREKKESFPLTVTSAQKNPTAFYLCASSIGSGGESNQPQHFGDGTRLSIL.

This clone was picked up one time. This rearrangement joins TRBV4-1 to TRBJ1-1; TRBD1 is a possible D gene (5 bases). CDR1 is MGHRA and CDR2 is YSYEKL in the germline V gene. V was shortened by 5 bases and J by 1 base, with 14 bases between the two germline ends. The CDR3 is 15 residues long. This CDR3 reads CASSETGTANTEAFF. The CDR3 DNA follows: TGCGCCAGCAGCGAAACCGGGACGGCGAACACTGAAGCTTTCTTT.

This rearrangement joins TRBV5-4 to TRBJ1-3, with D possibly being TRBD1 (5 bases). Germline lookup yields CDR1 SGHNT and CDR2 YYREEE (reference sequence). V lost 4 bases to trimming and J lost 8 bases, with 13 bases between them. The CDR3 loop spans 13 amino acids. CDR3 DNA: TGTGCCAGCAGCCCCGGGGGGGGGTACACCATATATTTT. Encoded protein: CASSPGGGYTIYF.

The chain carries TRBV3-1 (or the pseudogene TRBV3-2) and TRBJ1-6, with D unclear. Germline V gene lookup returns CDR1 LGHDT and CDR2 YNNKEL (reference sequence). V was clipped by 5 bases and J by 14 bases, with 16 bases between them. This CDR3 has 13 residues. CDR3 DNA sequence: TGTGCCAGCAGCGGTTTGAGGTCAGCCACCCTCCACTTT. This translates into CASSGLRSATLHF.

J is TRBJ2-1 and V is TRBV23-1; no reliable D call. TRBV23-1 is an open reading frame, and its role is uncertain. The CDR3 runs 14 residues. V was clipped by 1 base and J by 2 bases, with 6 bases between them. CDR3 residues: CASSQYPPYNEQFF. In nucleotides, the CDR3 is TGCGCCAGCAGTCAATATCCGCCCTACAATGAGCAGTTCTTC.

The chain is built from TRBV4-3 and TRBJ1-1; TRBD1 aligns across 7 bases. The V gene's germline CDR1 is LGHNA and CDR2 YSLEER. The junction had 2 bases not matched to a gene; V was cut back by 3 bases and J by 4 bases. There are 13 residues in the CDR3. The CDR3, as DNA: TGCGCCAGCAGCCATAGGACAGGCACTGAAGCTTTCTTT. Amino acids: CASSHRTGTEAFF.

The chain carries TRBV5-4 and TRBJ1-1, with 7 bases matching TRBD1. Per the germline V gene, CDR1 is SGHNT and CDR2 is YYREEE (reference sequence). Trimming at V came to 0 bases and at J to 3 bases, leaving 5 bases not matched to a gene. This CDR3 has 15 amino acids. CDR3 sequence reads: CASSLDGTAHTEAFF. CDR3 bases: TGTGCCAGCAGCTTGGACGGGACAGCCCACACTGAAGCTTTCTTT.

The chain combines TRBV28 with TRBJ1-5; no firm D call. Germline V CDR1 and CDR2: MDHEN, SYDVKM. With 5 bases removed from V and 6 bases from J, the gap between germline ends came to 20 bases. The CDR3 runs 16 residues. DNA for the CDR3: TGTGCCAGCAGTCCCCGGGAGATTAGCCGAGGTCAGCCCCAGCATTTT. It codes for CASSPREISRGQPQHF.

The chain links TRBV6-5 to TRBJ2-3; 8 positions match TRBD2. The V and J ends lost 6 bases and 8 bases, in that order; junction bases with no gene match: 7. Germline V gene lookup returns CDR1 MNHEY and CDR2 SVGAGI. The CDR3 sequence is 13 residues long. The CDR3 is CASSSSGGATQYF. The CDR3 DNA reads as TGTGCCAGCAGCTCTTCCGGGGGGGCTACGCAGTATTTT.

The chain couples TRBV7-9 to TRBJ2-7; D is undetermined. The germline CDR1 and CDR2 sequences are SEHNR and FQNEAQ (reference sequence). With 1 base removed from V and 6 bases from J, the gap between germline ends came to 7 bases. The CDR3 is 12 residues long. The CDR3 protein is CASSLELGEQYF. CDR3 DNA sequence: TGTGCCAGCAGCTTAGAGTTGGGCGAGCAGTACTTC.